This T cell receptor beta chain derives from a study of prognosis after radiotherapy for stage I lung cancer. Study as a whole: Therapy given concurrently with stereotactic body radiotherapy reached no patient. Study-level points and caveats: Stereotactic body radiation therapy was followed by a fall in unique TCR clone counts, with a median of about 9,700 versus 6,500.

Unmatched junction bases numbered 12, after V lost 3 bases and J lost 5 bases. Germline values: CDR1 SGHKS, CDR2 YYEKEE (reference sequence). This CDR3 region has 16 residues. Amplification of TCR beta CDR3 from genomic DNA used two-round multiplex PCR. Each TRBV and TRBJ gene had its own primer in the first PCR round. MiXCR, applied by TCRdb to the multiplex PCR reads, yields one record per CDR3 protein. The data show about 26,000 distinct CDR3 sequences, 25% to 35% seen once. About this clonotype itself: Its antigen is still unknown.

The receptor's source is a donor over 45 with non-small cell lung cancer. The genes are TRBV5-5 and TRBJ1-2; 8 bases align to TRBD1. Material: PBMCs, obtained before or after stereotactic body radiation therapy (not recorded which). This CDR3 reads CASSSEWTGTKYGYTF. The CDR3 DNA reads as TGTGCCAGCAGCTCTGAGTGGACAGGGACGAAGTATGGCTACACCTTC.